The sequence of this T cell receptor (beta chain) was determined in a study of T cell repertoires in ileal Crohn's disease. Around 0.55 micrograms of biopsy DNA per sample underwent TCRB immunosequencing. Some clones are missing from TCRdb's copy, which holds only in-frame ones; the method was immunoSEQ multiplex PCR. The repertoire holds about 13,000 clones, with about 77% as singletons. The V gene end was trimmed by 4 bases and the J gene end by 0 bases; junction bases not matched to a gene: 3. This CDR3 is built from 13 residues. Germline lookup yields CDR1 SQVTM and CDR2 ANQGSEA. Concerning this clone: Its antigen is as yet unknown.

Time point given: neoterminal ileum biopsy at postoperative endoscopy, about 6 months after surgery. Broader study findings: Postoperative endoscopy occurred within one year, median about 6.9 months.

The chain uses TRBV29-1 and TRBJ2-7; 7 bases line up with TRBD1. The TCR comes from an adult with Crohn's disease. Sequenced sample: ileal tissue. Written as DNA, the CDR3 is TGCAGCGTTGGGACAGGCAGCTCCTACGAGCAGTACTTC. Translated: CSVGTGSSYEQYF.